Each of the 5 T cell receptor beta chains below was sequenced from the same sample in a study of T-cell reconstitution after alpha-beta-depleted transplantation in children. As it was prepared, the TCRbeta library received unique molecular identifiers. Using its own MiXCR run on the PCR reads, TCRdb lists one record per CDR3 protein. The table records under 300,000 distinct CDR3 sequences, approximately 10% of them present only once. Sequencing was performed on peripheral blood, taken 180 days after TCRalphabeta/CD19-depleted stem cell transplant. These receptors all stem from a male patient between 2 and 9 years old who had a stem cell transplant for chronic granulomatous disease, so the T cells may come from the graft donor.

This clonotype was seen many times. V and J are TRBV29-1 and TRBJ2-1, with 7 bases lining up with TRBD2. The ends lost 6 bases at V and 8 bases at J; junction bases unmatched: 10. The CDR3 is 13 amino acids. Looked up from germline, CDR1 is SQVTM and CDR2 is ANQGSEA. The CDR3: CSVGTTLIYEQFF. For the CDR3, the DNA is TGCAGCGTGGGGACTACCCTCATCTATGAGCAGTTCTTC.

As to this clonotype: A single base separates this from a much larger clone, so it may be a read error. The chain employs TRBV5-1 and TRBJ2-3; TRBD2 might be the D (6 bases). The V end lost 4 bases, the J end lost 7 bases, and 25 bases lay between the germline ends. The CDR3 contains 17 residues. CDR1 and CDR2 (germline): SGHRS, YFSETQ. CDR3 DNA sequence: TGCGCCAGCAGCCTAACGGAGGCGGGACCCACCGCACATACGCAGTATTTT. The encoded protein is CASSLTEAGPTAHTQYF.

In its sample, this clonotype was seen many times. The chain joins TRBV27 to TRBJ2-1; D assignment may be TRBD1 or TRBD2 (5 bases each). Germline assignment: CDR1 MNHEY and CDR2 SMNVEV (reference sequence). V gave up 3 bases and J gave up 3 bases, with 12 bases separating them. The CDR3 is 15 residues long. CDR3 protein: CASSLGRGSYNEQFF. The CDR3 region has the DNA TGTGCCAGCAGTTTGGGCCGGGGCAGCTACAATGAGCAGTTCTTC.

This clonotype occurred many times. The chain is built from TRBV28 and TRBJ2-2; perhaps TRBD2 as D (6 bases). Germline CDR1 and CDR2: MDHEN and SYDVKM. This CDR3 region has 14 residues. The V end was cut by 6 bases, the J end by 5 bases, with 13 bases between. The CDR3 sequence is CASRTTAGTGELFF. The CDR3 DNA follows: TGTGCCAGCAGGACGACAGCGGGTACCGGGGAGCTGTTTTTT.

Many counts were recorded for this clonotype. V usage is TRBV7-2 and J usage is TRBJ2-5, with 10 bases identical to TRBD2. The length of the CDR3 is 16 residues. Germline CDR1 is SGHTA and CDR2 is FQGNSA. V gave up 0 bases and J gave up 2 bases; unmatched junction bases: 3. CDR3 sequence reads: CASSLAPSGGQETQYF. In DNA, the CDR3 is TGTGCCAGCAGCTTAGCTCCTAGCGGGGGTCAAGAGACCCAGTACTTC.